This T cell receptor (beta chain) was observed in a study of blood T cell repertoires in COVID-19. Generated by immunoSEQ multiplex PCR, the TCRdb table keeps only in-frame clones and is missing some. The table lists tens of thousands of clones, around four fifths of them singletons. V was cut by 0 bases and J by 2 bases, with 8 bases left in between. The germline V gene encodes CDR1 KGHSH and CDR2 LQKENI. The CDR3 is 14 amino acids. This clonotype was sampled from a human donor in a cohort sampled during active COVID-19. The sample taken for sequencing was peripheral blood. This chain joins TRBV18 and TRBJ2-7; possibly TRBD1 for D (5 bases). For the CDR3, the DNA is TGTGCCAGCTCACCACCCCAGGGAACCTACGAGCAGTACTTC. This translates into CASSPPQGTYEQYF.